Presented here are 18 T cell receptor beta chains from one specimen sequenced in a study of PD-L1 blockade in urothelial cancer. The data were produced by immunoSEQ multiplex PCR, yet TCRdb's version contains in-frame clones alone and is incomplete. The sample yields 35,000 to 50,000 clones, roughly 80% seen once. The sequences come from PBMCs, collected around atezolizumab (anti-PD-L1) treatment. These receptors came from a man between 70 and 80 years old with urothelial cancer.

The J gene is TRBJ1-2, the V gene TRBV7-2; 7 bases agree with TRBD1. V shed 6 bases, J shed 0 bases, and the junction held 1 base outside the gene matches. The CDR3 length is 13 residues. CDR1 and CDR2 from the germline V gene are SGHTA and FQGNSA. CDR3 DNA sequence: TGTGCCAGCAGTGGGACAGCTAACTATGGCTACACCTTC. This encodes CASSGTANYGYTF.

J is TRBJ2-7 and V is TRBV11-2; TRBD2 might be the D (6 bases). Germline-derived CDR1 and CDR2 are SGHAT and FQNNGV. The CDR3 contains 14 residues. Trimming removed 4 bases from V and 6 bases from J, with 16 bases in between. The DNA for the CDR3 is TGTGCCAGCAGCTCGGAGTGGTCGGGAGCCGAGCAGTACTTC. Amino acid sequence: CASSSEWSGAEQYF.

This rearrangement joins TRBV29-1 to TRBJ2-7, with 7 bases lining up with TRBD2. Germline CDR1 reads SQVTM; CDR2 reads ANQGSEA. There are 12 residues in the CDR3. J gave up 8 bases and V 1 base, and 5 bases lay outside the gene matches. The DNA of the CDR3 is TGCAGCGTTGAAGGACGGGAGGAGAAGCAGTACTTC. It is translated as CSVEGREEKQYF.

In DNA, the CDR3 is TGTGCCAGCAGTCTCGGGCAGGGGGGTTCCTACGAGCAGTACTTC. This sequence encodes CASSLGQGGSYEQYF. The chain joins TRBV6-5 to TRBJ2-7; D is perhaps TRBD1 (7 bases). The CDR3 contains 15 residues. In germline, CDR1 is MNHEY, CDR2 SVGAGI. Trimming took off 5 bases at V and 1 base at J, with 15 bases between the two ends.

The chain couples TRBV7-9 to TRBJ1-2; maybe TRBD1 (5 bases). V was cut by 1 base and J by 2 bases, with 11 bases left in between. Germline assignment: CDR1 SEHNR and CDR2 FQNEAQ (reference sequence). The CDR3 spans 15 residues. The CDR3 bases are TGTGCCAGCAGCTTAGACGGACAACCAAACTATGGCTACACCTTC. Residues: CASSLDGQPNYGYTF.

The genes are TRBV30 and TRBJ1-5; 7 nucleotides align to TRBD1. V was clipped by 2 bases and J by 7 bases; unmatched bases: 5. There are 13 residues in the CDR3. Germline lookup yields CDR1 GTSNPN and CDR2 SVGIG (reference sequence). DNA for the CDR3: TGTGCCTGGAGTCCAGGGGGACGCCAGCCCCAGCATTTT. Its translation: CAWSPGGRQPQHF.

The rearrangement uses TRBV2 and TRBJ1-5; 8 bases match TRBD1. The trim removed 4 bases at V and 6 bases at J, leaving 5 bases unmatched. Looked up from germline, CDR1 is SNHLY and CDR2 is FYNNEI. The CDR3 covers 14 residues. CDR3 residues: CASSGDRGRQPQHF. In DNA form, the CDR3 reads TGTGCCAGCAGTGGAGACAGGGGCCGTCAGCCCCAGCATTTT.

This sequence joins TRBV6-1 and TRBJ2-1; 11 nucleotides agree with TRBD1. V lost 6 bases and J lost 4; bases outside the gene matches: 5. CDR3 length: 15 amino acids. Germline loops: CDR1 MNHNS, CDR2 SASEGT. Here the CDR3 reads CASRVGQGAYNEQFF. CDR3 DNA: TGTGCCAGCAGGGTAGGACAGGGGGCTTACAATGAGCAGTTCTTC.

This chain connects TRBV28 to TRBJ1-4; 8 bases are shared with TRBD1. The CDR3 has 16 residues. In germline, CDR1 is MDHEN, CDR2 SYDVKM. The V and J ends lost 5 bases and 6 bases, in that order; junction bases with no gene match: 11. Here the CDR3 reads CASSLIGQGFYEKLFF. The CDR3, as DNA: TGTGCCAGCAGTCTAATCGGACAGGGCTTTTATGAAAAACTGTTTTTT.

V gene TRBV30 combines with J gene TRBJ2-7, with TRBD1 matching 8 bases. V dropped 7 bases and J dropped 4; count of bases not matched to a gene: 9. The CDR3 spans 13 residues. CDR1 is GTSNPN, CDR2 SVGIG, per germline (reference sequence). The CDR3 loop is CAFSRTGMYEQYF. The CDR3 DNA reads TGTGCCTTCTCGAGGACAGGGATGTACGAGCAGTACTTC.

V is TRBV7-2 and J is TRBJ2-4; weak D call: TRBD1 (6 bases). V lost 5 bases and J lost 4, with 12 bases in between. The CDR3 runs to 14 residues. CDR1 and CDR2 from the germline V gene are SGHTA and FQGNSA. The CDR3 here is CASSRGQSKNIQYF. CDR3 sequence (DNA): TGTGCCAGCAGCCGTGGACAGTCTAAAAACATTCAGTACTTC.

CDR3 DNA: TGCAGCGTTCGAGCCCAGGGCCAAGAGACCCAGTACTTC. It encodes CSVRAQGQETQYF. The gene calls are TRBV29-1 and TRBJ2-5, with TRBD1 as a possible D gene (5 bases). CDR3 length: 13 residues. The V end was cut by 5 bases, the J end by 1 base, with 11 bases between. Germline-derived CDR1 and CDR2 are SQVTM and ANQGSEA.

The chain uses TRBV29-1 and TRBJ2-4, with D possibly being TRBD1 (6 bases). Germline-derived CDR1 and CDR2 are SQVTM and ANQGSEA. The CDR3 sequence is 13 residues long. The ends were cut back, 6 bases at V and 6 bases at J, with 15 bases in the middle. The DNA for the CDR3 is TGCAGCGTGATTCCGGGACAAGGAAACATTCAGTACTTC. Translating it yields CSVIPGQGNIQYF.

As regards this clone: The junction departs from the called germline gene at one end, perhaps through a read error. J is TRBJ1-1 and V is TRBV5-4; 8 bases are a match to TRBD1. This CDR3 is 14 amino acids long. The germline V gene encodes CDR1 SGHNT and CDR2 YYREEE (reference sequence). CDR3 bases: TGTGCCAGCAGGTTGGACAGGGAGAGCACTGAAGCTTTCTTT. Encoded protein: CASRLDRESTEAFF.

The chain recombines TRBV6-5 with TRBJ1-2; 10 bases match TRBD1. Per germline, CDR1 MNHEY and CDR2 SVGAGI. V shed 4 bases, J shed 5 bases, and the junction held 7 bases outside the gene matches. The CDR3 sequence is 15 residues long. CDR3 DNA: TGTGCCAGCAGTTCCGGGACAGGGGCCTTTTATGGCTACACCTTC. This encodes CASSSGTGAFYGYTF.

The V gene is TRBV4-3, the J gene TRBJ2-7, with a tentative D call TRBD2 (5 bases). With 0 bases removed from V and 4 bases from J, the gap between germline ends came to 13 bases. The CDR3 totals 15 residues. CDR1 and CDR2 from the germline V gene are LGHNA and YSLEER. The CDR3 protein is CASSQEWGVAYEQYF. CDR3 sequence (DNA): TGCGCCAGCAGCCAAGAATGGGGAGTTGCTTACGAGCAGTACTTC.

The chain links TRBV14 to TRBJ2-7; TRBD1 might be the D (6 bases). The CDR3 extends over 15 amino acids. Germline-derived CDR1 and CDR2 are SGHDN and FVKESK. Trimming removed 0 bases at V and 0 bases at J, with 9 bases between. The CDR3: CASSQDWGPSYEQYF. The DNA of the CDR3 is TGTGCCAGCAGCCAAGATTGGGGGCCCTCCTACGAGCAGTACTTC.

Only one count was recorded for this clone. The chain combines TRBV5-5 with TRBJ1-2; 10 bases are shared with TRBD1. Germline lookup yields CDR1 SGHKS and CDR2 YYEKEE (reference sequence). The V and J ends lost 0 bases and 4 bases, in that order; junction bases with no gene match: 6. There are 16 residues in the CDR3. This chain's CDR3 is CASSLAQTGGSYGYTF. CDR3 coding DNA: TGTGCCAGCAGCTTGGCCCAGACAGGGGGCTCCTATGGCTACACCTTC.